This TCR beta chain originates from a study of cytomegalovirus exposure and HLA in healthy donors. Vbeta (60) and Jbeta (13) primers were used in the PCR. Sequencing was performed with immunoSEQ multiplex PCR; in TCRdb, only in-frame clones are kept and a portion is missing. The sample contains around 70,000 clones, 62% of which appear only once. Regarding this clone: Its antigen is not identified.

CDR1 and CDR2 from the germline V gene are SQVTM and ANQGSEA. This CDR3 contains 15 residues. Trimming removed 1 base from V and 8 bases from J, with 15 bases in between. Study findings and constraints: Associated with cytomegalovirus, according to the listing, were 150 to 200 TCR beta chains. The majority of TCR sequences were rare, yet some public TCRs appeared in many donors. It was reported that TCR beta sequences correctly inferred the HLA-A and HLA-B alleles for most subjects.

The chain carries TRBV29-1 and TRBJ1-6; possibly TRBD1 for D (5 bases). Sequencing input: PBMCs. This sequence originates from a man aged 30 to 45 in good health and CMV-seronegative. CDR3 coding DNA: TGCAGCGTTGAAGCCCCGCAGGGTTTGGATTCACCCCTCCACTTT. As protein: CSVEAPQGLDSPLHF.